Shown below are 23 T cell receptor beta chains from a single sample sequenced in a study of response to subunit inactivated influenza vaccine. Via MiXCR, TCRdb re-called the RT-PCR reads, giving one row per CDR3 protein. In the table there are 710,000 or so distinct CDR3 sequences, around 16% of which are singletons. The material was PBMCs from blood, obtained less than 13 days after vaccination. These receptors came from a man between 45 and 60 years old who received an inactivated influenza vaccine.

This clonotype showed up just a few times. The V call is TRBV5-1, the J call TRBJ2-5; D is possibly TRBD1 or TRBD2 (5 bases each). Trimming cost V 4 bases and J 2 bases, with 21 bases left between them. The CDR3 covers 17 residues. Germline CDR1 SGHRS, CDR2 YFSETQ. This chain's CDR3 is CASSDRDGHEPQETQYF. The DNA for the CDR3 is TGCGCCAGCAGCGACCGGGACGGCCACGAGCCTCAAGAGACCCAGTACTTC.

CDR3 protein: CASKYSSSYEQYF. CDR3 DNA sequence: TGTGCCAGCAAATACTCGAGCTCCTACGAGCAGTACTTC. The chain employs TRBV6-5 and TRBJ2-7; D ambiguous. The CDR3 consists of 13 residues. CDR1 and CDR2 (germline): MNHEY, SVGAGI. V gave up 7 bases and J gave up 0 bases, with 10 bases separating them.

This clonotype has only a few counts. This sequence joins TRBV28 and TRBJ2-1; either TRBD1 or TRBD2 may fit D (5 bases each). Germline-derived CDR1 and CDR2 are MDHEN and SYDVKM. V gave up 4 bases and J gave up 9 bases, with 13 bases separating them. This CDR3 spans 13 amino acids. The DNA of the CDR3 is TGTGCCAGCAGTTGGGGACCGACGGGTGAGCAGTTCTTC. Translated: CASSWGPTGEQFF.

This clonotype was counted a few times. The chain employs TRBV7-4 and TRBJ2-3; TRBD2 is a possible D gene (5 bases). CDR3 length: 17 amino acids. Germline V lookup: CDR1 SGHVT, CDR2 SQSDAQ. V was clipped by 1 base and J by 0 bases, with 14 bases between them. DNA for the CDR3: TGTGCCAGCAGCTTAGTTTGGGCGGGCCGGAGCACAGATACGCAGTATTTT. Translated: CASSLVWAGRSTDTQYF.

This clonotype was seen more than once but under ten times. This chain connects TRBV9 to TRBJ2-3, with D tentatively TRBD2 (5 bases). The CDR3 is 14 residues long. V was shortened by 0 bases and J by 4 bases, with 9 bases between the two germline ends. Germline CDR1 reads SGDLS; CDR2 reads YYNGEE. The CDR3 is CASSVGGYADTQYF. CDR3 sequence (DNA): TGTGCCAGCAGCGTAGGAGGGTACGCAGATACGCAGTATTTT.

This clonotype has a handful of counts. The chain couples TRBV7-9 to TRBJ2-7; 8 nucleotides agree with TRBD1. There are 14 residues in the CDR3. Germline CDR1 reads SEHNR; CDR2 reads FQNEAQ (reference sequence). The J segment lost 2 bases and the V segment lost 2 bases, leaving 2 bases of the junction unmatched. The DNA for the CDR3 is TGTGCCAGCAGCTTATACAGGGGGACCTACGAGCAGTACTTC. Translated, it gives CASSLYRGTYEQYF.

This clonotype was observed at least ten times. The rearrangement uses TRBV29-1 and TRBJ1-2, with D possibly being TRBD1 (5 bases). V lost 3 bases and J lost 2, with 10 bases in between. Germline values: CDR1 SQVTM, CDR2 ANQGSEA. This CDR3 has 13 residues. CDR3 in amino acids: CSVDLQGNYGYTF. CDR3 sequence (DNA): TGCAGCGTTGACTTGCAGGGAAACTATGGCTACACCTTC.

The genes are TRBV14 and TRBJ2-2; D may be TRBD2 (5 bases). V was clipped by 2 bases and J by 5 bases, with 12 bases between them. This CDR3 is 15 amino acids long. Germline V gene lookup returns CDR1 SGHDN and CDR2 FVKESK. The CDR3 reads CASSQYGIPTGELFF. CDR3 bases: TGTGCCAGCAGCCAATACGGGATTCCTACCGGGGAGCTGTTTTTT.

This clonotype has only a few counts. V usage is TRBV28 and J usage is TRBJ2-7, with D possibly being TRBD1 or TRBD2 (6 bases each). Trimming took off 6 bases at V and 8 bases at J, with 14 bases between the two ends. Germline assignment: CDR1 MDHEN and CDR2 SYDVKM. The CDR3 extends over 12 amino acids. CDR3 loop: CASRDTGDKQYF. The CDR3 coding sequence is TGTGCCAGCAGAGACACGGGGGACAAGCAGTACTTC.

This clonotype was counted between two and nine times. The genes are TRBV20-1 and TRBJ1-2; D uncertain. From germline, CDR1 is DFQATT and CDR2 SNEGSKA (reference sequence). The CDR3 has 13 residues. The DNA for the CDR3 is TGCAGCGGTGGACCCGGGAGCGACTATGGCTACACCTTC. This encodes CSGGPGSDYGYTF.

There are a few counts of this clonotype. The chain links TRBV29-1 to TRBJ2-7; perhaps D is TRBD1 or TRBD2 (5 bases each). V was pared by 7 bases and J by 3 bases, with 13 bases between. Germline CDR1 reads SQVTM; CDR2 reads ANQGSEA. The CDR3 has 12 amino acids. The CDR3 coding sequence is TGCAGCGCTGGGGACGCCCTCTACGAGCAGTACTTC. As protein: CSAGDALYEQYF.

V and J are TRBV30 and TRBJ2-5, with a tentative D call TRBD2 (7 bases). The ends were cut back, 3 bases at V and 4 bases at J, with 9 bases in the middle. Germline CDR1 and CDR2: GTSNPN and SVGIG (reference sequence). The CDR3 extends over 12 amino acids. The CDR3 DNA reads as TGTGCCTGGAGCCGGGGGGCAGAGACCCAGTACTTC. This translates into CAWSRGAETQYF.

The V and J genes are TRBV7-8 and TRBJ2-4; D unresolved. Trimming stripped 2 bases from V and 4 bases from J, with 12 bases between. There are 15 residues in the CDR3. Germline assignment: CDR1 SGHVS and CDR2 FQNEAQ. The CDR3 region has the DNA TGTGCCAGCAGCTTAATTGGTGCAGATAAAAACATTCAGTACTTC. Translation gives CASSLIGADKNIQYF. The variable domain in full, completed from reference TRBV7-8 and TRBJ2-4, reads GAGVSQSPRYKVAKRGQDVALRCDPISGHVSLFWYQQALGQGPEFLTYFQNEAQLDKSGLPSDRFFAERPEGSVSTLKIQRTQQEDSAVYLCASSLIGADKNIQYFGAGTRLSVL.

In its sample, this clonotype was seen a few times. The chain has TRBV7-6 and TRBJ2-2, with 8 bases fitting TRBD1. Germline V gives CDR1 SGHVS, CDR2 FNYEAQ. There are 16 residues in the CDR3. J gave up 3 bases and V 4 bases, and 7 bases lay outside the gene matches. CDR3 in amino acids: CASSWTPGQDTGELFF. The CDR3, as DNA: TGTGCCAGCAGCTGGACACCGGGACAGGACACCGGGGAGCTGTTTTTT.

This clonotype turned up a few times. The CDR3 nucleotides read TGCGCCAGCAGCCAATTGGGACTAGCGGGGATAGGAGATACGCAGTATTTT. Its protein is CASSQLGLAGIGDTQYF. V is TRBV4-3 and J is TRBJ2-3; 13 bases fit TRBD2. The CDR3 has 17 residues. From germline, CDR1 is LGHNA and CDR2 YSLEER. J was trimmed by 5 bases and V by 2 bases; bases with no gene match: 7.

The J gene is TRBJ2-7, the V gene TRBV7-2; possibly TRBD1 for D (5 bases). The CDR3 is 14 residues long. Trimming pared 2 bases from V and 2 bases from J, leaving 10 bases between. Germline values: CDR1 SGHTA, CDR2 FQGNSA. DNA of the CDR3: TGTGCCAGCAGCTTAAATTGGGGCCCCTACGAGCAGTACTTC. Amino acid sequence: CASSLNWGPYEQYF.

With regard to this clonotype: This may arise from a read error, as a much more abundant clone is one base away. The chain is built from TRBV28 and TRBJ1-5; the match to TRBD1 covers 9 bases. Germline V gene data show CDR1 as MDHEN and CDR2 as SYDVKM. V was pared by 3 bases and J by 1 base, with 4 bases of the junction left unmatched. The CDR3 is made up of 16 amino acids. As DNA, the CDR3 is TGTGCCAGCAGTTTCGGGACAGGGAGAAGCAATCAGCCCCAGCATTTT. Translating it yields CASSFGTGRSNQPQHF.

This chain connects TRBV20-1 to TRBJ2-3; 9 nucleotides line up with TRBD2. The germline V gene has CDR1 DFQATT and CDR2 SNEGSKA (reference sequence). The ends lost 3 bases at V and 1 base at J; junction bases unmatched: 5. CDR3 length equals 15 residues. The CDR3 loop is CSASPQREGTDTQYF. Here the CDR3 DNA reads TGCAGTGCTAGTCCCCAGCGGGAGGGCACAGATACGCAGTATTTT.

This clonotype came up many times. This chain connects TRBV20-1 to TRBJ1-6, with TRBD1 matching over 8 bases. Germline CDR1 reads DFQATT; CDR2 reads SNEGSKA (reference sequence). Losses at the gene ends were 3 bases for V and 14 bases for J; bases not matched to a gene: 18. The CDR3 has 16 residues. This CDR3 is CSASGALQGDREALHF. CDR3 nucleotide sequence: TGCAGTGCTAGTGGAGCTTTACAGGGGGACCGGGAAGCCCTCCACTTT.

The rearrangement joins TRBV20-1 to TRBJ2-6; 9 bases align to TRBD1. The V segment lost 4 bases and the J segment 4 bases; nucleotides outside the gene matches: 8. There are 16 residues in the CDR3. Germline V gene sequence: CDR1 DFQATT, CDR2 SNEGSKA (reference sequence). The CDR3 loop is CSATGQGRVGANVLTF. The CDR3 DNA reads as TGCAGTGCTACCGGACAGGGGCGGGTCGGGGCCAACGTCCTGACTTTC.

Points on this clonotype: One base away lies a much larger clone, so this may be a sequencing read error. CDR3 protein: CASSQAGFTGELFF. CDR3 bases: TGTGCCAGCAGCCAAGCAGGGTTCACCGGGGAGCTGTTTTTT. The gene calls are TRBV14 and TRBJ2-2, with D tentatively TRBD1 (5 bases). The CDR3 spans 14 residues. From germline, CDR1 is SGHDN and CDR2 FVKESK. Trimming took off 1 base at V and 4 bases at J, with 7 bases between the two ends.

This clonotype has more than one count but fewer than ten. V gene TRBV25-1 combines with J gene TRBJ2-2; D not resolved. CDR3 length: 13 residues. From germline, CDR1 is MGHDK and CDR2 SYGVNS. V was clipped by 3 bases and J by 0 bases, with 2 bases between them. CDR3 sequence: CASSESNTGELFF. The CDR3 region has the DNA TGTGCCAGCAGTGAGTCGAACACCGGGGAGCTGTTTTTT.

This clonotype was detected only a few times. The gene calls are TRBV20-1 and TRBJ1-2, with D maybe TRBD1 (6 bases). The CDR3 contains 12 residues. Germline lookup yields CDR1 DFQATT and CDR2 SNEGSKA (reference sequence). Trimming pared 3 bases from V and 3 bases from J, leaving 8 bases between. The CDR3 is CSASNRDYGYTF. CDR3 nucleotide sequence: TGCAGTGCTAGTAACAGGGACTATGGCTACACCTTC.